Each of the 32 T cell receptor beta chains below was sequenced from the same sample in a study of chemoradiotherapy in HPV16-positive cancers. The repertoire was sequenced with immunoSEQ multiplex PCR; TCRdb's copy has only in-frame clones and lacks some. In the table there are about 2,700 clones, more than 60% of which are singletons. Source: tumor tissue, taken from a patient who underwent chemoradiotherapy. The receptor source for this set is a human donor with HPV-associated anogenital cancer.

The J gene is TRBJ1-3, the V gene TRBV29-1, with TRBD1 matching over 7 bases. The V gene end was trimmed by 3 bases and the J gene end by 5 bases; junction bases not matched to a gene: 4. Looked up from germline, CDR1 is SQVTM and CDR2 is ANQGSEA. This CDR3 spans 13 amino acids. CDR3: CSVDRGGRNTIYF. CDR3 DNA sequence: TGCAGCGTTGACAGGGGGGGAAGAAACACCATATATTTT.

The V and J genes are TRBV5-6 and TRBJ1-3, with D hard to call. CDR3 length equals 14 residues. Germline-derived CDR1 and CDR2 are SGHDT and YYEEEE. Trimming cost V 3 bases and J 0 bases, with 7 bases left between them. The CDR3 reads CASSSPSSGNTIYF. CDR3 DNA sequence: TGTGCCAGCAGCTCCCCGTCCTCTGGAAACACCATATATTTT.

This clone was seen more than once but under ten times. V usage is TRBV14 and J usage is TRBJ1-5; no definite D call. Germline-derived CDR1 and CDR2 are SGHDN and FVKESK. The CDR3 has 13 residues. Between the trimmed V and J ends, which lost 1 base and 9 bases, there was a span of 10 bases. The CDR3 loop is CASSQGPAGPQHF. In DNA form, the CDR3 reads TGTGCCAGCAGCCAAGGACCGGCGGGGCCCCAGCATTTT. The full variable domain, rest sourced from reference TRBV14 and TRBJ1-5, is EAGVTQFPSHSVIEKGQTVTLRCDPISGHDNLYWYRRVMGKEIKFLLHFVKESKQDESGMPNNRFLAERTGGTYSTLKVQPAELEDSGVYFCASSQGPAGPQHFGDGTRLSIL.

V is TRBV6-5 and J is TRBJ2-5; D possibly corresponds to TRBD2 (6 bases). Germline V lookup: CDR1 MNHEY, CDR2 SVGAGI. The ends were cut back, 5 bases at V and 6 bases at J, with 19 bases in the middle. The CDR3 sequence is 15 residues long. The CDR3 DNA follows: TGTGCCAGCAGTCCCGGGACTGCCCACGTGAAGACCCAGTACTTC. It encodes CASSPGTAHVKTQYF.

CDR3 protein: CASSFALDGLAKNIQYF. CDR3 DNA sequence: TGTGCCAGCAGCTTTGCGCTGGACGGCTTAGCCAAAAACATTCAGTACTTC. This rearrangement joins TRBV12-1 to TRBJ2-4. TRBV12-1 is described as a pseudogene. This CDR3 region has 17 residues.

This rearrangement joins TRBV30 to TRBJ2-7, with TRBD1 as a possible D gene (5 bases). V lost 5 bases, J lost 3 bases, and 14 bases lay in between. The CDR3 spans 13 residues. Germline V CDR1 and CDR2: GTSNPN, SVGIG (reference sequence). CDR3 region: CAWGQQAHYEQYF. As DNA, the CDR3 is TGTGCCTGGGGACAACAAGCCCACTACGAGCAGTACTTC.

The CDR3 nucleotides are TGTGCCTGGAGTAGCGGACAGGAACATCAGCCCCAGCATTTT. Its protein is CAWSSGQEHQPQHF. The V call is TRBV30, the J call TRBJ1-5; 7 nucleotides align to TRBD1. This CDR3 contains 14 residues. The V and J ends lost 2 bases and 5 bases, in that order; junction bases with no gene match: 6. Germline lookup yields CDR1 GTSNPN and CDR2 SVGIG (reference sequence).

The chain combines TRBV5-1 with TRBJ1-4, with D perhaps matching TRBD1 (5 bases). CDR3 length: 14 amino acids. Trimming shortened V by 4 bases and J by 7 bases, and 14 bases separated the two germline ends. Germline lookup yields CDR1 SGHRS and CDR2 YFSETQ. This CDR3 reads CASSPEAGLEKLFF. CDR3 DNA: TGCGCCAGCAGCCCCGAGGCAGGGCTTGAAAAACTGTTTTTT. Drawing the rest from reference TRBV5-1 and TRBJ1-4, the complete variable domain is KAGVTQTPRYLIKTRGQQVTLSCSPISGHRSVSWYQQTPGQGLQFLFEYFSETQRNKGNFPGRFSGRQFSNSRSEMNVSTLELGDSALYLCASSPEAGLEKLFFGSGTQLSVL.

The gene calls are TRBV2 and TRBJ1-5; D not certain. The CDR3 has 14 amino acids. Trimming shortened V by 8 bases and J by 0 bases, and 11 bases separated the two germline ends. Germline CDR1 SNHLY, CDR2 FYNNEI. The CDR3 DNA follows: TGTGCCAGCGGGCCCTTATATAGCAATCAGCCCCAGCATTTT. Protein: CASGPLYSNQPQHF.

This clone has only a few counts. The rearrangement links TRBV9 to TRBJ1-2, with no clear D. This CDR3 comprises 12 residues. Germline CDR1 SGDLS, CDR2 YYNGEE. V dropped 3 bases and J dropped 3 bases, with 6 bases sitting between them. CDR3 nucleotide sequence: TGTGCCAGCAGCGGCGGCTACTATGGCTACACCTTC. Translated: CASSGGYYGYTF.

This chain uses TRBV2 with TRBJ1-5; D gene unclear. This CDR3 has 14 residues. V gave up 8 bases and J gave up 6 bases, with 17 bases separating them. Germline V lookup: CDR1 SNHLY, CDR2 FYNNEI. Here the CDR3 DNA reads TGTGCCAGCGGAGTCTTCGCCGGGCCTCAGCCCCAGCATTTT. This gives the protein CASGVFAGPQPQHF.

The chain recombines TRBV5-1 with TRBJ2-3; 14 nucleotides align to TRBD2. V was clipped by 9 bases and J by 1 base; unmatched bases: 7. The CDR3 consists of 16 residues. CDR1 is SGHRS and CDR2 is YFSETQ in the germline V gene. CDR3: CATAPGLAGGTDTQYF. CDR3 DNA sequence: TGCGCCACTGCACCGGGACTAGCGGGGGGCACAGATACGCAGTATTTT.

CDR3 DNA sequence: TGTGCCAGCAGCTTCGGACAAGGCGACGAGCAGTACTTC. This gives the protein CASSFGQGDEQYF. This chain joins TRBV11-1 and TRBJ2-7, with TRBD1 as a possible D gene (5 bases). V was trimmed by 3 bases and J by 5 bases, leaving 11 bases between them. Germline CDR1 reads SGHAT; CDR2 reads FQDESV (reference sequence). This CDR3 contains 13 residues.

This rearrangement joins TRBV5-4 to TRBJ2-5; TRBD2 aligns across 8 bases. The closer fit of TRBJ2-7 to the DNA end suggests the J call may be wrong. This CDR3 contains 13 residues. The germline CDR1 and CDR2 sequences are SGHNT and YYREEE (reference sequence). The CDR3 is CATSTSVNYEQYF. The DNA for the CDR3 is TGTGCCACCTCGACTAGCGTCAATTACGAGCAGTACTTC.

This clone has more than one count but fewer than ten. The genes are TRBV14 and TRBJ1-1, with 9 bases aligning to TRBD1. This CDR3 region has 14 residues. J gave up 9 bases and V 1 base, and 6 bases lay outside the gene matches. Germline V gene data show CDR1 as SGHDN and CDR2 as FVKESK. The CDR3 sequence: CASSQGGGQGKAFF. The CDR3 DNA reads TGTGCCAGCAGCCAAGGGGGAGGACAGGGGAAAGCTTTCTTT.

The CDR3 protein is CASSFGFTGELFF. CDR3 in DNA: TGTGCCAGCAGCTTTGGTTTCACCGGGGAGCTGTTTTTT. The V and J genes are TRBV11-3 and TRBJ2-2, with D hard to call. CDR3 size: 13 residues. Trimming cost V 3 bases and J 4 bases, with 6 bases left between them. Germline V lookup: CDR1 SGHNT, CDR2 YENEEA.

CDR3 DNA: TGTGCCAGTAGTGGGGGTCTCGGGGAGACCCAGTACTTC. Amino acid sequence: CASSGGLGETQYF. The chain combines TRBV19 with TRBJ2-5; D possibly matches TRBD1 or TRBD2 (5 bases each). V was shortened by 5 bases and J by 5 bases, with 12 bases between the two germline ends. Germline V lookup: CDR1 LNHDA, CDR2 SQIVND (reference sequence). The CDR3 spans 13 residues.

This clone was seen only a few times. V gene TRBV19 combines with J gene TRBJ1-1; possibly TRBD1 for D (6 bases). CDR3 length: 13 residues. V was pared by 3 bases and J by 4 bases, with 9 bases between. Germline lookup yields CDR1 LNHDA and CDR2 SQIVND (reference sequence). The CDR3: CASSIGQTTEAFF. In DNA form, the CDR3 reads TGTGCCAGTAGTATCGGACAGACCACTGAAGCTTTCTTT.

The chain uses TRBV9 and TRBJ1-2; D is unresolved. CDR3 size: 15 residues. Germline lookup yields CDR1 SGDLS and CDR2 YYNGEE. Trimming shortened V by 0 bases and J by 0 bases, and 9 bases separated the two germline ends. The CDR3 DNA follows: TGTGCCAGCAGCGTAGAGGAGGGTACTAACTATGGCTACACCTTC. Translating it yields CASSVEEGTNYGYTF.

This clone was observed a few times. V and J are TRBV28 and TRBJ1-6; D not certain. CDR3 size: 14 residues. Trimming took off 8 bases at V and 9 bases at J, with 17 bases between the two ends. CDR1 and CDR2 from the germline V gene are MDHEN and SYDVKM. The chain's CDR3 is CASHRGSRSSPLHF. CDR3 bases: TGTGCCAGCCACAGAGGGAGTCGTAGTTCACCCCTCCACTTT. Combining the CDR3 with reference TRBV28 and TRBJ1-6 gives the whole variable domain DVKVTQSSRYLVKRTGEKVFLECVQDMDHENMFWYRQDPGLGLRLIYFSYDVKMKEKGDIPEGYSVSREKKERFSLILESASTNQTSMYLCASHRGSRSSPLHFGNGTRLTVT.

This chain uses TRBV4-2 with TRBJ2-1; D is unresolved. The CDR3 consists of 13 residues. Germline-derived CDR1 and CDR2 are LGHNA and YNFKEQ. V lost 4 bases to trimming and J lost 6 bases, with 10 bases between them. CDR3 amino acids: CASSPDASNEQFF. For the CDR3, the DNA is TGTGCCAGCAGCCCGGACGCCAGCAATGAGCAGTTCTTC.

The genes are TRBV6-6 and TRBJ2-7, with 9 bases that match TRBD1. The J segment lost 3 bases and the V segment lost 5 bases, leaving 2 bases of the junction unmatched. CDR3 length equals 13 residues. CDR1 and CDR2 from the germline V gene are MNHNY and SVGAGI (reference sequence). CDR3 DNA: TGTGCCAGCAGTAAGGACAGGGGCTACGAGCAGTACTTC. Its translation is CASSKDRGYEQYF.

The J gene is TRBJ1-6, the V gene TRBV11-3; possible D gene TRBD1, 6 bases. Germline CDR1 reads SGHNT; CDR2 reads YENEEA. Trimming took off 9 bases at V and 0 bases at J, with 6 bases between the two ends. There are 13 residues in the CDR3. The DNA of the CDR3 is TGTGCCAGGGACAGCTCCTATAATTCACCCCTCCACTTT. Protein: CARDSSYNSPLHF.

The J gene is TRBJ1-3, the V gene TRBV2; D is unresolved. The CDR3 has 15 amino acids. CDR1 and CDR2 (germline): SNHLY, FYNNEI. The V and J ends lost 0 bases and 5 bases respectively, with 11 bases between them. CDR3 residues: CASSEATAGRNTIYF. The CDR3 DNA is TGTGCCAGCAGTGAAGCGACGGCAGGTCGAAACACCATATATTTT.

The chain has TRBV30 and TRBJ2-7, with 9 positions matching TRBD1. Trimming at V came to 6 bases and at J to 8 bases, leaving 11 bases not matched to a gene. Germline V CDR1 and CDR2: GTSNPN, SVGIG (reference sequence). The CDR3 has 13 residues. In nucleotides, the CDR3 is TGTGCCTGTAACAGGGGGCACACCCCCCAGCAGTACTTC. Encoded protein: CACNRGHTPQQYF.

The CDR3 bases are TGTGCCAGCAGCCAAGATCCCCGGGGGAGAGACGAGCAGTACTTC. It translates to CASSQDPRGRDEQYF. The chain joins TRBV14 to TRBJ2-7; perhaps TRBD2 as D (6 bases). The CDR3 spans 15 residues. Germline CDR1 and CDR2: SGHDN and FVKESK. V shed 0 bases and J shed 5 bases, with 14 bases lying between them.

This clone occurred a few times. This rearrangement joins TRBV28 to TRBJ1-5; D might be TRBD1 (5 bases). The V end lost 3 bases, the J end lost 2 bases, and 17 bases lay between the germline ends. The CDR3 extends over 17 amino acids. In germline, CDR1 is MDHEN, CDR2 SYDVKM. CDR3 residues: CASSLVQGRMGNQPQHF. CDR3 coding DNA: TGTGCCAGCAGTTTGGTCCAGGGACGGATGGGCAATCAGCCCCAGCATTTT.

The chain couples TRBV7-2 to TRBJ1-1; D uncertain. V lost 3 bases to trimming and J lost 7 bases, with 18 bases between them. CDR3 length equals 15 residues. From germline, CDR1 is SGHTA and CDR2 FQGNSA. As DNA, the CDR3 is TGTGCCAGCAGCTTTCCCTGGAAGGGTTGGGATGAAGCTTTCTTT. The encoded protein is CASSFPWKGWDEAFF.

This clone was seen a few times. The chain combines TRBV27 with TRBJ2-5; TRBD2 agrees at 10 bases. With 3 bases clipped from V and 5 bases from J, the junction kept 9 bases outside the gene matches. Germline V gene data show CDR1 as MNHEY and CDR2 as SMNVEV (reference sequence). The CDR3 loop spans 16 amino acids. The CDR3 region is CASSLKASGRWETQYF. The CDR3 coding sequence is TGTGCCAGCAGTTTGAAGGCTAGCGGGAGATGGGAGACCCAGTACTTC.

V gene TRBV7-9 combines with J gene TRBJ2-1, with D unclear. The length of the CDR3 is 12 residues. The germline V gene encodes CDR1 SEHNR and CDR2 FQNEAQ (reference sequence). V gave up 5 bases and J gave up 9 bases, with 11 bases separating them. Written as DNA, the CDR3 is TGTGCCAGCAGCCTTAGTGAAATTGAGCAGTTCTTC. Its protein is CASSLSEIEQFF.

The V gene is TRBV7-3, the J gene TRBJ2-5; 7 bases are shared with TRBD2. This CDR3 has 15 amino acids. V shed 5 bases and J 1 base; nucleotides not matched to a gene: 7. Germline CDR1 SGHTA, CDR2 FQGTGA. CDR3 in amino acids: CASSPGRDRQETQYF. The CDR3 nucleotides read TGTGCCAGCAGCCCTGGGAGGGACCGCCAAGAGACCCAGTACTTC.

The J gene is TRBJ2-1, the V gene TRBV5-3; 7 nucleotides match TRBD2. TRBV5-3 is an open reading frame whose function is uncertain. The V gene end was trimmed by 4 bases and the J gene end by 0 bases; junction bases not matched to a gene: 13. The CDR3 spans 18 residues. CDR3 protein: CARSLLRVGGSSYNEQFF. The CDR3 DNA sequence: TGTGCCAGAAGCCTGCTGCGAGTGGGGGGGTCCTCCTACAATGAGCAGTTCTTC.